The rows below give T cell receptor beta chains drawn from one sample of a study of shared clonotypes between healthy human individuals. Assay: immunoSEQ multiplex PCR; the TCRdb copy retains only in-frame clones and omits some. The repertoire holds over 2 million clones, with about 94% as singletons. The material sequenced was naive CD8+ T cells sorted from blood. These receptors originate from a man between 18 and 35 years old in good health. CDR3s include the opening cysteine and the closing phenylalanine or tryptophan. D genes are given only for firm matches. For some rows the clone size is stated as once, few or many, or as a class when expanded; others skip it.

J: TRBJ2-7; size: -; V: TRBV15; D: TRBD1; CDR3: CATSNPGQGTEQYF; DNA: TGTGCCACCAGCAATCCGGGACAGGGAACCGAGCAGTACTTC
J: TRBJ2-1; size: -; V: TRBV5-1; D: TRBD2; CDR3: CASSLGLAGGYEQFF; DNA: TGCGCCAGCAGCTTGGGGCTAGCGGGAGGTTATGAGCAGTTCTTC
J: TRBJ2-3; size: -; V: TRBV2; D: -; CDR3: CASSEGWGTDTQYF; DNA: TGTGCCAGCTCGGAGGGGTGGGGCACAGATACGCAGTATTTT
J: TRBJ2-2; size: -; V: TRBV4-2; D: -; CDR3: CASSQPIAGELFF; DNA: TGTGCCAGCAGCCAGCCCATCGCCGGGGAGCTGTTTTTT
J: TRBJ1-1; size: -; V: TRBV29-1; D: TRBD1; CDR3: CSVEVGGPEAFF; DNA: TGCAGCGTTGAAGTAGGGGGCCCTGAAGCTTTCTTT
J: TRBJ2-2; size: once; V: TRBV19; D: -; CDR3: CASSLGIGGSGELFF; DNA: TGTGCCAGTAGTCTCGGGATAGGGGGAAGCGGGGAGCTGTTTTTT
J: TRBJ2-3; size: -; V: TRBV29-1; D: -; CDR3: CSVGIGYMTDTQYF; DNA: TGCAGCGTTGGTATAGGGTATATGACAGATACGCAGTATTTT
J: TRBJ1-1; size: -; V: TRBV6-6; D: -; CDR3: CASSYSRPEAFF; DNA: TGTGCCAGCAGTTACTCTAGGCCTGAAGCTTTCTTT
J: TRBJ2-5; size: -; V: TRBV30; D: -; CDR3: CAYRWAGETQYF; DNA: TGTGCCTACCGGTGGGCGGGGGAGACCCAGTACTTC
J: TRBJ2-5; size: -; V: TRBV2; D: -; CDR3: CASSEGRGPETQYF; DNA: TGTGCCAGCAGTGAGGGACGGGGGCCGGAGACCCAGTACTTC
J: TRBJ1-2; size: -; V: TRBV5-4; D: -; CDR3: CASSFMGAGGGYGYTF; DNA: TGTGCCAGCAGCTTTATGGGGGCCGGCGGTGGCTATGGCTACACCTTC
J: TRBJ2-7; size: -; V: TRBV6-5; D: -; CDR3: CASSPSGWAYEQYF; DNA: TGTGCCAGCAGTCCCTCGGGGTGGGCCTACGAGCAGTACTTC
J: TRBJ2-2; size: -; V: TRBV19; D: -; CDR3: CASTSGQGDSGELFF; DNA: -
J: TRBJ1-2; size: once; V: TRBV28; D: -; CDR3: CASVRGGYGYTF; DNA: TGTGCCAGCGTGCGGGGAGGCTATGGCTACACCTTC
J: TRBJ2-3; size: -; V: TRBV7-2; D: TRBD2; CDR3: CASSLAGVWSDTQYF; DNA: TGTGCCAGCAGCTTGGCGGGAGTATGGTCAGATACGCAGTATTTT
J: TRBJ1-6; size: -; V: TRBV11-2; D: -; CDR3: CASSVSGSPLHF; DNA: TGTGCCAGCAGCGTATCCGGGTCACCCCTCCACTTT
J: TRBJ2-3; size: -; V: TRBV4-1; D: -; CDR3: CASSQVDTQYF; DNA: TGCGCCAGCAGCCAAGTAGATACGCAGTATTTT
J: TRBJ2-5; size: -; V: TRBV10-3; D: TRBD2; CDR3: CAISEPSGTSGSTIGETQYF; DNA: TGTGCCATCAGTGAGCCATCCGGGACTAGCGGGAGCACTATCGGAGAGACCCAGTACTTC
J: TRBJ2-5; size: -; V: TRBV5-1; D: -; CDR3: CASSLESGLQETQYF; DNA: TGCGCCAGCAGCTTGGAATCCGGTCTCCAAGAGACCCAGTACTTC
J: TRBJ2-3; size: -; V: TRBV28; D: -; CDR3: CASSPLGEADTQYF; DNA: TGTGCCAGCAGCCCTCTGGGAGAGGCAGATACGCAGTATTTT
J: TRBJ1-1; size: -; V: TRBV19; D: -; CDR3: CASSWTGTLNTEAFF; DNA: TGTGCCAGTAGTTGGACCGGGACGCTGAACACTGAAGCTTTCTTT
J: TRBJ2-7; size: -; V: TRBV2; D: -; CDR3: CASSPGVGAYEQYF; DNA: TGTGCCAGCAGCCCGGGGGTAGGGGCCTACGAGCAGTACTTC
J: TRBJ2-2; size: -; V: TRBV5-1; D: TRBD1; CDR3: CASSLGQGQGELFF; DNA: TGCGCCAGCAGCCTGGGACAGGGTCAAGGGGAGCTGTTTTTT
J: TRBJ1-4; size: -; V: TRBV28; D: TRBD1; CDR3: CASGIQGEGPNEKLFF; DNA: TGTGCCAGCGGTATACAGGGGGAGGGTCCTAATGAAAAACTGTTTTTT
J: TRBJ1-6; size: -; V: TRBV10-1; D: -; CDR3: CASSESTRSPLHF; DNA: TGCGCCAGCAGTGAGTCTACTCGATCACCCCTCCACTTT
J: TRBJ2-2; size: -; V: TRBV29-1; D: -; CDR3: CSVDGTGELFF; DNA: TGCAGCGTTGACGGCACCGGGGAGCTGTTTTTT
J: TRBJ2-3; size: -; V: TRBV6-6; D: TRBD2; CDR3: CASSPSSGPSTDTQYF; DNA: TGTGCCAGCAGTCCGTCTAGCGGGCCTAGCACAGATACGCAGTATTTT
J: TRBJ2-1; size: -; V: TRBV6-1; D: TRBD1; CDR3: CASSVDRGNSYNEQFF; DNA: TGTGCCAGCAGTGTGGACAGGGGCAACTCCTACAATGAGCAGTTCTTC
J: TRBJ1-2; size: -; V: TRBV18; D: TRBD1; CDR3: CASSPELDREDGYTF; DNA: TGTGCCAGCTCACCCGAACTGGACAGGGAAGATGGCTACACCTTC
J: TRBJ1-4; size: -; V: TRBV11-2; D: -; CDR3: CASSIRGGPEKLFF; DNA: TGTGCCAGCAGCATAAGGGGAGGACCTGAAAAACTGTTTTTT
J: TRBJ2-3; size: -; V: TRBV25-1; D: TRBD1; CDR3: CASSADRGVTDTQYF; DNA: TGTGCCAGCAGTGCCGACAGGGGGGTCACAGATACGCAGTATTTT
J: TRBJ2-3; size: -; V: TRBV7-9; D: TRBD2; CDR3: CASSSPYSGRGADTQYF; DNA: TGTGCCAGCAGCTCACCATATAGCGGGAGAGGGGCAGATACGCAGTATTTT
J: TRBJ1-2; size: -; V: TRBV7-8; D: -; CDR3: CASSPGWGDGYTF; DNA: TGTGCCAGCAGCCCAGGCTGGGGAGATGGCTACACCTTC
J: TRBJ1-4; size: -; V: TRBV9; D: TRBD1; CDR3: CASSSGQINEKLFF; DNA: TGTGCCAGCAGCTCGGGACAGATTAATGAAAAACTGTTTTTT
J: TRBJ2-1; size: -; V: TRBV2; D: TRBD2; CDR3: CASTAGLAPFF; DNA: TGTGCCAGCACTGCGGGACTAGCGCCTTTCTTC
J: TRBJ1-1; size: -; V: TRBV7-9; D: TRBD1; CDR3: CASSPEQGAAEAFF; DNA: TGTGCCAGCAGCCCAGAACAGGGGGCGGCTGAAGCTTTCTTT